A selection of T cell receptor beta chains follows, all from one sample in a study of beta chain features in type 1 diabetes. Generated by immunoSEQ multiplex PCR, the TCRdb table keeps only in-frame clones and is missing some. This sample has around 450,000 clones, with around 10% found just once. Input material: naive CD4+ T cells from blood. The source is a woman aged 18-29 years in good health. CDR3s include the opening cysteine and the closing phenylalanine or tryptophan. The order of the fields is J gene, V gene, clone size, CDR3 protein. Not every row has a clone size; where given, it reads once, few, many or a size class.

>TRBJ1-1|TRBV30|few
CAWSWGVNTEAFF
>TRBJ1-4|TRBV2|.
CASSDSSEKLFF
>TRBJ2-1|TRBV4-2|.
CASSRDLSSYNEQFF
>TRBJ2-3|TRBV4-1|.
CASSHTGNPSTDTQYF
>TRBJ2-1|TRBV6-6|few
CASSYSRAAGYNEQFF
>TRBJ1-2|TRBV4-2|.
CASSHPYGYTF
>TRBJ2-3|TRBV14|few
CASSRTGPTQYF
>TRBJ2-7|TRBV29-1|.
CSVAGEAGEQYF
>TRBJ2-1|TRBV4-3|few
CASSQDLGRRLSYNEQFF
>TRBJ2-3|TRBV9|few
CASSVAGGTHTDTQYF
>TRBJ1-5|TRBV15|.
CATSRETGSNQPQHF
>TRBJ1-1|TRBV14|.
CASSQERRAGAFF
>TRBJ2-5|TRBV18|few
CASSPRTGQETQYF
>TRBJ1-2|TRBV2|few
CASRTGRSGYTF
>TRBJ1-4|TRBV14|.
CASSQARSRGRRINEKLFF
>TRBJ2-1|TRBV7-2|.
CASSERPGQTYNEQFF
>TRBJ1-1|TRBV29-1|.
CSVETGGARTEAFF
>TRBJ2-2|TRBV7-8|few
CASSSNRGPITGELFF
>TRBJ2-1|TRBV9|.
CASGGLGLEQFF
>TRBJ1-2|TRBV4-3|.
CASSQYGTGTNYGYTF
>TRBJ2-5|TRBV29-1|few
CSVLAPLEETQYF
>TRBJ1-6|TRBV9|few
CASGQPNSPLHF
>TRBJ1-6|TRBV7-2|few
CASSLDNGGSPLHF
>TRBJ1-1|TRBV7-2|few
CASSSRQGRNTEAFF
>TRBJ2-3|TRBV18|.
CASSRDTQYF
>TRBJ2-7|TRBV28|.
CASSQLVGVGYEQYF
>TRBJ2-1|TRBV29-1|.
CSVEARSGASYNEQFF
>TRBJ1-2|TRBV7-2|.
CASNQGQNYGYTF
>TRBJ2-2|TRBV29-1|few
CSVVAAPNTGELFF
>TRBJ2-5|TRBV7-8|once
CASIKTRTSGSETQYF
>TRBJ2-2|TRBV4-3|few
CASSQAGLKATGELFF
>TRBJ2-5|TRBV25-1|few
CASTTTGGAETQYF
>TRBJ2-1|TRBV11-2|few
CASSVTAGGHNEQFF
>TRBJ2-7|TRBV6-1|.
CASRRQGLLSYEQYF
>TRBJ2-5|TRBV7-8|.
CASSADRGSETQYF
>TRBJ2-1|TRBV5-1|.
CASSWAFTSYNEQFF
>TRBJ2-4|TRBV6-6|few
CASSPGLAKNIQYF
>TRBJ2-5|TRBV9|.
CASSANSGGNQETQYF
>TRBJ2-3|TRBV5-1|.
CASSLVPKQAGSTDTQYF
>TRBJ2-6|TRBV2|.
CASRSTEGAGANVLTF
>TRBJ2-3|TRBV2|.
CALGREAGDTQYF
>TRBJ1-5|TRBV29-1|few
CSVVDGNQPQHF
>TRBJ2-3|TRBV7-9|.
CASSSYGNGRELDTQYF
>TRBJ2-3|TRBV7-2|.
CASSSGSAGTDTQYF
>TRBJ2-3|TRBV7-2|few
CASSRSGRATDTQYF
>TRBJ2-5|TRBV5-4|.
CASSTWSRVGETQYF